This T cell receptor (beta chain) appears in the sequencing data of a study of T cell changes during pregnancy in multiple sclerosis. CDR1 and CDR2 from the germline V gene are SNHLY and FYNNEI. Trimming took off 4 bases at V and 3 bases at J, with 9 bases between the two ends. This CDR3 is 13 amino acids long. Some clones are missing from TCRdb's copy, which holds only in-frame ones; the method was immunoSEQ multiplex PCR. The sample lists 35,000 or so clones; about 92% were seen once. This material consisted of CD4+ T cells from peripheral blood mononuclear cells, taken after pregnancy. This receptor was obtained from a female donor with multiple sclerosis, enrolled in a pregnancy study. This rearrangement joins TRBV2 to TRBJ1-1; D not certain. The CDR3 sequence is CASSGKRDTEAFF. CDR3 nucleotides: TGTGCCAGCAGTGGAAAGCGGGACACTGAAGCTTTCTTT.